This T cell receptor (beta chain) is from a study of Graves' ophthalmopathy and Graves' hyperthyroidism. General study points: Detected in blood as well were most expanded thyroid clonotypes with frequency above 0.001.

This clonotype was recorded many times. What it binds is not known. There are 14 residues in the CDR3. From germline, CDR1 is MNHEY and CDR2 SMNVEV (reference sequence). The ends were cut back, 5 bases at V and 7 bases at J, with 15 bases in the middle. Amplification of the TCR beta CDR3 regions used RNA transcripts (as template). Second-round multiplex PCR followed a first-round RT-PCR using HTBI primers. MiXCR, run by TCRdb on the multiplex PCR reads, gives a single entry per CDR3 protein. Of 400,000 or so distinct CDR3 sequences listed, approximately 15% are singletons. The clonotype originates from a woman between 18 and 29 years old with stable Graves' hyperthyroidism. The V call is TRBV27, the J call TRBJ1-5; tentative D call: TRBD1 (5 bases). What was sequenced was peripheral blood. DNA for the CDR3: TGTGCCAGCAGTCCGCGAGTGGGGGACCAGCCCCAGCATTTT. Translation: CASSPRVGDQPQHF.